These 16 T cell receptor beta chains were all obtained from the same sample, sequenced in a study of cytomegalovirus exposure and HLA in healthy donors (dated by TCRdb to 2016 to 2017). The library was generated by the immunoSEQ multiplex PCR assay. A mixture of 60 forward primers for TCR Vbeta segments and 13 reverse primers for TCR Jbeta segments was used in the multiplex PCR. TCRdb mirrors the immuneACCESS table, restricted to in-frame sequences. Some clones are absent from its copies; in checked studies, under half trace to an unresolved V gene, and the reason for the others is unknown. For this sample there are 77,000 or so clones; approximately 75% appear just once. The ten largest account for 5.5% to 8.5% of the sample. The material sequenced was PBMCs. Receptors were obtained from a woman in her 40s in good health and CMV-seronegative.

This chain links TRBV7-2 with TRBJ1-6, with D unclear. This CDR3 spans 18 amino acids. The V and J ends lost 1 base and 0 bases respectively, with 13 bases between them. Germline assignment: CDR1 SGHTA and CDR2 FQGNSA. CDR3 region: CASSLEARLNSYNSPLHF. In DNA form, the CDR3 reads TGTGCCAGCAGCTTAGAGGCGAGGCTAAACTCCTATAATTCACCCCTCCACTTT. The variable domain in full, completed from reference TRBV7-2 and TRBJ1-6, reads GAGVSQSPSNKVTEKGKDVELRCDPISGHTALYWYRQSLGQGLEFLIYFQGNSAPDKSGLPSDRFSAERTGGSVSTLTIQRTQQEDSAVYLCASSLEARLNSYNSPLHFGNGTRLTVT.

CDR3 region: CASSPQGVFGTAFQETQYF. Written as DNA, the CDR3 is TGTGCCAGCAGTCCTCAGGGGGTTTTCGGGACAGCGTTCCAAGAGACCCAGTACTTC. This rearrangement joins TRBV27 to TRBJ2-5, with TRBD1 identical over 7 bases. J gave up 1 base and V 5 bases, and 19 bases lay outside the gene matches. In germline, CDR1 is MNHEY, CDR2 SMNVEV (reference sequence). The CDR3 runs 19 residues.

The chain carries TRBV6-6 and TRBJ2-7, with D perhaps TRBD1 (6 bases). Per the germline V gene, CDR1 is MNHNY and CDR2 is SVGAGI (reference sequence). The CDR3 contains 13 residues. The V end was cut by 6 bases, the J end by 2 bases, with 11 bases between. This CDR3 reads CASSTGQPYEQYF. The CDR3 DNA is TGTGCCAGCAGCACAGGACAGCCCTACGAGCAGTACTTC.

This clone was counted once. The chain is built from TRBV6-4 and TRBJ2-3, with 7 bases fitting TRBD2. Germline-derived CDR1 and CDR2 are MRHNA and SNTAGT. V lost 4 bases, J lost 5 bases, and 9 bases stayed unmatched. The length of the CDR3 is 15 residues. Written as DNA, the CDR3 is TGTGCCAGCAGTGTAGACGCTAGCGGTGGAGATACGCAGTATTTT. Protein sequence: CASSVDASGGDTQYF.

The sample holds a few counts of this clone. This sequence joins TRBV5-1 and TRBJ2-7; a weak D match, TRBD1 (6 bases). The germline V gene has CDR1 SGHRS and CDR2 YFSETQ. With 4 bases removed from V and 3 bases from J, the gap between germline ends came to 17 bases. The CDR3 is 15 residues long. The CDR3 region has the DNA TGCGCCAGCAGCCCTTACCGGGACACGAACTACGAGCAGTACTTC. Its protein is CASSPYRDTNYEQYF.

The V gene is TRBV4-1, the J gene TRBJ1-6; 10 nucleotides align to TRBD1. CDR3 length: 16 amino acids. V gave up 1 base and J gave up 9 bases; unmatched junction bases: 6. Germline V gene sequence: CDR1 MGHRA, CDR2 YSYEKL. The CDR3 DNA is TGCGCCAGCAGCCAAGCATCCGGGACAGGGGCTTCACCCCTCCACTTT. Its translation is CASSQASGTGASPLHF.

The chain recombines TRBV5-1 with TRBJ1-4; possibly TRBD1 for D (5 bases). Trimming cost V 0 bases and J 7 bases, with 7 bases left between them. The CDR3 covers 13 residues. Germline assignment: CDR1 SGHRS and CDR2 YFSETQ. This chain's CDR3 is CASSLAGREKLFF. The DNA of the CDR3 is TGCGCCAGCAGCTTGGCAGGGCGTGAAAAACTGTTTTTT.

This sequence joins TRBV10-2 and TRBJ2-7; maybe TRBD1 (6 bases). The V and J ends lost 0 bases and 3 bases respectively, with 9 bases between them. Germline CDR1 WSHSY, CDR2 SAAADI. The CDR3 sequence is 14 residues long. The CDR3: CASSESGHLYEQYF. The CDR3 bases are TGCGCCAGCAGTGAGTCGGGACACCTCTACGAGCAGTACTTC.

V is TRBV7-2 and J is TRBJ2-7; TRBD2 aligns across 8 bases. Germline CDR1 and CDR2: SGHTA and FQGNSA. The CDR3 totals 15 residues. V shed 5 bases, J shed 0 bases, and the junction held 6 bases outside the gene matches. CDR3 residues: CASSPGGRRSYEQYF. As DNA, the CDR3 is TGTGCCAGCAGCCCGGGGGGGAGGCGCTCCTACGAGCAGTACTTC.

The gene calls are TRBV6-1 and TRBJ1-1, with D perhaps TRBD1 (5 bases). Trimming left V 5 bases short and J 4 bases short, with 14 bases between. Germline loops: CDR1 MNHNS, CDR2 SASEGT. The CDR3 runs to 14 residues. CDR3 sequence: CASSQILGGTEAFF. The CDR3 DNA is TGTGCCAGCAGTCAGATTCTCGGGGGCACTGAAGCTTTCTTT.

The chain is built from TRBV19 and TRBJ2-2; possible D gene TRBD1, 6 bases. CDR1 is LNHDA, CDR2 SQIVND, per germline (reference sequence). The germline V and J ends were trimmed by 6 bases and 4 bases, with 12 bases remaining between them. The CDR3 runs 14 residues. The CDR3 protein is CASSRGQGTGELFF. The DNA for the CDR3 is TGTGCCAGTAGCAGGGGTCAGGGCACCGGGGAGCTGTTTTTT.

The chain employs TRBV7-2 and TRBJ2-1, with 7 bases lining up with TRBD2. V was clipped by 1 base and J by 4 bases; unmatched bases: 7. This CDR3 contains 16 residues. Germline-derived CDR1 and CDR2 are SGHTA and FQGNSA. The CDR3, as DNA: TGTGCCAGCAGCTTAGAACCTAGCGGAAGTTACAATGAGCAGTTCTTC. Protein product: CASSLEPSGSYNEQFF.

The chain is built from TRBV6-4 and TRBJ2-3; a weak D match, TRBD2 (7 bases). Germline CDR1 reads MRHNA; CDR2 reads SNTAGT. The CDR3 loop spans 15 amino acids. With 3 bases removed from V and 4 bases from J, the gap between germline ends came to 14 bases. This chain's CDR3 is CASSEGGGAADTQYF. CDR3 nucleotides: TGTGCCAGCAGTGAAGGTGGGGGGGCCGCAGATACGCAGTATTTT.

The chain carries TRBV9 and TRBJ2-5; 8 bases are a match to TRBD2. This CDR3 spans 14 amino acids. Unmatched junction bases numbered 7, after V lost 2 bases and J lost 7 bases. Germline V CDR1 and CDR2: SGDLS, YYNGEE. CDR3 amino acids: CASSVGGGPGTQYF. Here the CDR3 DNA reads TGTGCCAGCAGCGTCGGCGGGGGGCCGGGGACCCAGTACTTC.

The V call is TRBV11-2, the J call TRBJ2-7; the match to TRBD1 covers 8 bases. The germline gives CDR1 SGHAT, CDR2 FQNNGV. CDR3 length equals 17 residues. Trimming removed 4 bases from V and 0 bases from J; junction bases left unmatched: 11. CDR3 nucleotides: TGTGCCAGCAGCTCGATTCTCCGGACAGGGAACTCCTACGAGCAGTACTTC. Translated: CASSSILRTGNSYEQYF.

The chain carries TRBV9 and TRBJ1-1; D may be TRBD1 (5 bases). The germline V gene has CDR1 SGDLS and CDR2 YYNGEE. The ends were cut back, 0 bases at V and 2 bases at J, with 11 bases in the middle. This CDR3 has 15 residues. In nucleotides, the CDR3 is TGTGCCAGCAGCGTAGTGGCAGGGAAAAACACTGAAGCTTTCTTT. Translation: CASSVVAGKNTEAFF.